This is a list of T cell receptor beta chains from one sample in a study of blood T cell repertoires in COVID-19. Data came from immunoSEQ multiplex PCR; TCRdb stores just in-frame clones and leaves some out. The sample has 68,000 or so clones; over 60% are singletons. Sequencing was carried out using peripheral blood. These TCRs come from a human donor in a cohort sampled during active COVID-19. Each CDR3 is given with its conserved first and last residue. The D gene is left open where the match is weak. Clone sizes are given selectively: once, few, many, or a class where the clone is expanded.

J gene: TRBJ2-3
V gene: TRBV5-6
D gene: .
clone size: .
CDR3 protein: CASSLAGTRSTDTQYF
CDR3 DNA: TGTGCCAGCAGCTTGGCGGGGACACGAAGCACAGATACGCAGTATTTT

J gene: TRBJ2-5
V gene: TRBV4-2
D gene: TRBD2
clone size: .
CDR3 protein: CASSLIISLAGETQYF
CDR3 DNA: TGTGCCAGCAGCCTAATTATCTCACTAGCGGGAGAGACCCAGTACTTC

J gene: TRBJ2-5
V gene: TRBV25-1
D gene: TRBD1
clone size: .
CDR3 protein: CASTGQGAMETQYF
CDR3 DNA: TGTGCCAGCACGGGACAGGGGGCGATGGAGACCCAGTACTTC

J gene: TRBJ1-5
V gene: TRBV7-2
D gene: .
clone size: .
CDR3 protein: CASSLDTGQPQHF
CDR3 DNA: TGTGCCAGCAGCTTAGATACGGGACAGCCCCAGCATTTT

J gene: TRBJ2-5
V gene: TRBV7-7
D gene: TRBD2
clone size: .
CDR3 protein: CASRPGTSGQETQYF
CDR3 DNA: TGTGCTAGCAGACCGGGGACTAGCGGCCAAGAGACCCAGTACTTC

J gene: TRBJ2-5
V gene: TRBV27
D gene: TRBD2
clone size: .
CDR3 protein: CASSTLADQETQYF
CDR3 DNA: TGTGCCAGCAGTACGCTAGCGGATCAAGAGACCCAGTACTTC

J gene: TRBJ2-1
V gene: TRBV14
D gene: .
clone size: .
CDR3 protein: CASSQATLVNEQFF
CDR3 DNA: TGTGCCAGCAGCCAAGCCACCCTAGTGAATGAGCAGTTCTTC

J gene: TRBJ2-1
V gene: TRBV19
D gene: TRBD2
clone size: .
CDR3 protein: CASSMGLTGGYNEQFF
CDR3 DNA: TGTGCCAGTAGTATGGGTTTAACGGGAGGCTACAATGAGCAGTTCTTC

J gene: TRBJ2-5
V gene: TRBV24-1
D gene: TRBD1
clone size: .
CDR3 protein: CATSDSTGGETQYF
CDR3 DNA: TGTGCCACCAGTGATTCTACAGGGGGCGAGACCCAGTACTTC

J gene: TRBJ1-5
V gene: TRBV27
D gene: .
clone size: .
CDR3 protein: CASSFSGGSQPQHF
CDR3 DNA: TGTGCCAGCAGTTTCAGCGGGGGCAGTCAGCCCCAGCATTTT

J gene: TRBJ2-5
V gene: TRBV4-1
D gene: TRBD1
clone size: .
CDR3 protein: CASSQGTGKETQYF
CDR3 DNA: TGCGCCAGCAGCCAAGGGACAGGGAAAGAGACCCAGTACTTC

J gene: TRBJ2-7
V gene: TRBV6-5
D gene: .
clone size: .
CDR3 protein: CASREVGTGSYEQYF
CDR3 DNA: TGTGCCAGCAGGGAGGTGGGCACTGGATCTTACGAGCAGTACTTC

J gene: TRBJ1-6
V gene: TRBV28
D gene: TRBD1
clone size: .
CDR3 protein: CASRTGANSPLHF
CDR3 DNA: TGTGCCAGCAGAACAGGGGCCAATTCACCCCTCCACTTT

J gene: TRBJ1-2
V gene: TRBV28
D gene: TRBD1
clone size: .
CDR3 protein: CASSLSGQGGGSYGYTF
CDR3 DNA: TGTGCCAGCAGTTTATCAGGACAGGGAGGGGGTAGCTATGGCTACACCTTC

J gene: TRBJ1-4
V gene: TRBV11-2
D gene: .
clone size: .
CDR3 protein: CASSPYRTRNEKLFF
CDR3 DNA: TGTGCCAGCAGCCCGTACAGGACTAGGAATGAAAAACTGTTTTTT

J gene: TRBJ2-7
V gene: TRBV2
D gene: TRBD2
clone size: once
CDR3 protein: CASSEVAGGREQYF
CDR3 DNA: TGTGCCAGCAGTGAGGTAGCGGGAGGTCGCGAGCAGTACTTC